This is a list of T cell receptor beta chains from one sample in a study of early T cells in non-severe SARS-CoV-2 infection. TCRdb fed the 5' RACE reads into MiXCR, producing one record per CDR3 protein. The table includes approximately 65,000 distinct CDR3 sequences, approximately 10% detected once. The source material was whole blood, sampled at baseline. These receptors came from an adult who was a healthcare worker with PCR-confirmed SARS-CoV-2 infection or an uninfected control (not recorded which). Both conserved end residues are part of each CDR3.

cdr3_aa: CATSGLPSLNEQFF; j_call: TRBJ2-1; v_call: TRBV2
cdr3_aa: CASSLLAGNQETQYF; j_call: TRBJ2-5; v_call: TRBV7-8
cdr3_aa: CSARDRQGTLSYEQYF; j_call: TRBJ2-7; v_call: TRBV20-1
cdr3_aa: CSARGTDLYGYTF; j_call: TRBJ1-2; v_call: TRBV20-1
cdr3_aa: CASSSRRTGNSPLHF; j_call: TRBJ1-6; v_call: TRBV12-3/TRBV12-4
cdr3_aa: CSARALQGALSYEQYF; j_call: TRBJ2-7; v_call: TRBV20-1
cdr3_aa: CASSLRRAADTQYF; j_call: TRBJ2-3; v_call: TRBV5-6
cdr3_aa: CASSTATGATLMNSPLHF; j_call: TRBJ1-6; v_call: TRBV12-3/TRBV12-4
cdr3_aa: CASSPLGPTYEQYF; j_call: TRBJ2-7; v_call: TRBV7-8
cdr3_aa: CASSEEGLPNTGELFF; j_call: TRBJ2-2; v_call: TRBV7-7
cdr3_aa: CAISGTGGSGNTIYF; j_call: TRBJ1-3; v_call: TRBV10-3
cdr3_aa: CASSQEVVDISRTEAFF; j_call: TRBJ1-1; v_call: TRBV4-3
cdr3_aa: CASSLGSSPLHF; j_call: TRBJ1-6; v_call: TRBV7-2
cdr3_aa: CASTRDTPPLHF; j_call: TRBJ1-6; v_call: TRBV7-2
cdr3_aa: CASSPGTGSYF; j_call: TRBJ2-5; v_call: TRBV5-1
cdr3_aa: CASSYSPWRTAYEQYF; j_call: TRBJ2-7; v_call: TRBV6-5
cdr3_aa: CASSSLARQFF; j_call: TRBJ2-1; v_call: TRBV6-1
cdr3_aa: CSAREAWNSPLHF; j_call: TRBJ1-6; v_call: TRBV20-1
cdr3_aa: CASSYALVGLADSYEQYF; j_call: TRBJ2-7; v_call: TRBV6-6
cdr3_aa: CASSEERVTNEKLFF; j_call: TRBJ1-4; v_call: TRBV6-1
cdr3_aa: CASSPAQVNTEAFF; j_call: TRBJ1-1; v_call: TRBV18
cdr3_aa: CSGGIGDSETQYF; j_call: TRBJ2-5; v_call: TRBV20-1
cdr3_aa: CASSGRPGSGGYTF; j_call: TRBJ1-2; v_call: TRBV6-6
cdr3_aa: CASSLAGGNKNIQYF; j_call: TRBJ2-4; v_call: TRBV5-1
cdr3_aa: CAWSTGMSGELFF; j_call: TRBJ2-2; v_call: TRBV30
cdr3_aa: CASSLPGRPDSPLHF; j_call: TRBJ1-6; v_call: TRBV5-6
cdr3_aa: CASSLGHAGHGETQYF; j_call: TRBJ2-5; v_call: TRBV11-2
cdr3_aa: CASSYGRNPYEQYF; j_call: TRBJ2-7; v_call: TRBV6-5
cdr3_aa: CASSPSWIGPSNTGELFF; j_call: TRBJ2-2; v_call: TRBV9
cdr3_aa: CASSFRDYSYEQYF; j_call: TRBJ2-7; v_call: TRBV28
cdr3_aa: CASSSSGGLTNTEAFF; j_call: TRBJ1-1; v_call: TRBV5-1
cdr3_aa: CASSPTSNTGELFF; j_call: TRBJ2-2; v_call: TRBV5-1